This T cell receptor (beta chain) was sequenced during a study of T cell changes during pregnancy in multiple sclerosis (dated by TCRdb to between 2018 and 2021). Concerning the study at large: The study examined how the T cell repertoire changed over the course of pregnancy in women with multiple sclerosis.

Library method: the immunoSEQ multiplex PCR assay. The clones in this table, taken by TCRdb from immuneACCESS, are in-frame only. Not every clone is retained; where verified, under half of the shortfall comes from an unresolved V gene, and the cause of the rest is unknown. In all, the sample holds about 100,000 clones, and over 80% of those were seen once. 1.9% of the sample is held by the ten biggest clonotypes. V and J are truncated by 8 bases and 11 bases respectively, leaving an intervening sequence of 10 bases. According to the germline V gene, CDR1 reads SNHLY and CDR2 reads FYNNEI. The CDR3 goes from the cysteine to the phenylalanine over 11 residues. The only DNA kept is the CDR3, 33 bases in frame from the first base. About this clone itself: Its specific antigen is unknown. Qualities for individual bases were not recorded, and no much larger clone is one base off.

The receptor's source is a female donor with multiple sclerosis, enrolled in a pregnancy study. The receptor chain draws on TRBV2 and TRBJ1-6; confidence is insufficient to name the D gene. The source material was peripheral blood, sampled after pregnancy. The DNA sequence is TGTGCCAGCTCGAGTCTTCCACCCCTCCACTTT. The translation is CASSSLPPLHF.